This T cell receptor (beta chain) was obtained from a study of T-cell memory formation after mild COVID-19. TCRdb re-called the 5' RACE reads through MiXCR, storing one row per CDR3 protein. This sample yields about 560,000 distinct CDR3 sequences, of which roughly 20% are seen a single time; approximately 8.4% belongs to the top ten. The V end lost 4 bases, the J end lost 2 bases, and 13 bases lay between the germline ends. Germline V gene data show CDR1 as SGHRS and CDR2 as YFSETQ. The CDR3 consists of 16 residues. This clonotype was sampled from an adult woman who had mild COVID-19 (a few samples of this study predate the infection). Cell type and time point are not known. The sample was PBMCs or a T cell subset sorted from them (not recorded which). This rearrangement joins TRBV5-1 to TRBJ2-6, with D perhaps matching TRBD2 (5 bases). CDR3 coding DNA: TGCGCCAGCAGCCCCGTGGCGGGCACTGGGGCCAACGTCCTGACTTTC. This codes for CASSPVAGTGANVLTF. The full variable domain, rest sourced from reference TRBV5-1 and TRBJ2-6, is KAGVTQTPRYLIKTRGQQVTLSCSPISGHRSVSWYQQTPGQGLQFLFEYFSETQRNKGNFPGRFSGRQFSNSRSEMNVSTLELGDSALYLCASSPVAGTGANVLTFGAGSRLTVL.